This TCR beta chain derives from a study of blood T cell repertoires in COVID-19. V lost 0 bases and J lost 5, with 6 bases in between. Germline CDR1 reads SGHRS; CDR2 reads YFSETQ. The CDR3 is made up of 14 amino acids. TCRdb's table, derived via immunoSEQ multiplex PCR, lists solely in-frame clones and lacks some. Of 310,000 or so clones detected, about 85% appear once; the ten largest clones hold around 6%. This sequence joins TRBV5-1 and TRBJ1-6, with D perhaps TRBD1 (5 bases). Sequenced material: PBMCs or T cells enriched from blood (not recorded which). The clonotype originates from a young woman who had recovered from COVID-19. CDR3 sequence (DNA): TGCGCCAGCAGCTTGGAGGGGCATAATTCACCCCTCCACTTT. It specifies CASSLEGHNSPLHF.